A selection of T cell receptor beta chains follows, all from one sample in a study of blood T cell repertoires in COVID-19. Sequencing used immunoSEQ multiplex PCR; TCRdb keeps in-frame clones, though not all of them. The table has 40,000 to 60,000 clones, more than 85% seen once. The sequenced sample consisted of peripheral blood. Every receptor here comes from a man aged 55-75 years with COVID-19, enrolled during active disease. Both conserved end residues are part of each CDR3. D genes are given only for firm matches. Clone size is stated in some rows and not others, as once, few, many or a class when expanded.

size: -; J: TRBJ2-1; D: TRBD2; V: TRBV10-3; CDR3: CAIRGTSGRARNEQFF; DNA: TGTGCCATCAGGGGGACTAGCGGGAGGGCCAGGAATGAGCAGTTCTTC
size: -; J: TRBJ2-2; D: -; V: TRBV2; CDR3: CASSRRGTNTGELFF; DNA: TGTGCCAGCAGTCGAAGAGGGACGAACACCGGGGAGCTGTTTTTT
size: -; J: TRBJ1-1; D: TRBD1; V: TRBV3-1/TRBV3-2; CDR3: CASSQGTGGLTEAFF; DNA: TGTGCCAGCAGCCAAGGTACAGGGGGCTTGACTGAAGCTTTCTTT
size: -; J: TRBJ2-3; D: TRBD2; V: TRBV13; CDR3: CASSSLGLAGRTDTQYF; DNA: TGTGCCAGCAGCTCATTGGGACTAGCGGGACGGACAGATACGCAGTATTTT
size: -; J: TRBJ2-7; D: TRBD2; V: TRBV5-1; CDR3: CASSSVGEGSYEQYF; DNA: TGCGCCAGCAGCTCTGTGGGGGAGGGATCCTACGAGCAGTACTTC
size: -; J: TRBJ1-1; D: TRBD1; V: TRBV5-8; CDR3: CASSLGTGLNTEAFF; DNA: TGTGCCAGCAGCTTGGGGACAGGGTTGAACACTGAAGCTTTCTTT
size: once; J: TRBJ1-6; D: -; V: TRBV5-8; CDR3: CASSSETGASPLHF; DNA: TGTGCCAGCAGCTCAGAGACGGGAGCCTCACCCCTCCACTTT
size: -; J: TRBJ2-1; D: TRBD2; V: TRBV5-4; CDR3: CASSKPTSGSYNEQFF; DNA: TGTGCCAGCAGCAAACCGACTAGCGGGAGCTACAATGAGCAGTTCTTC
size: -; J: TRBJ2-1; D: TRBD2; V: TRBV12-5; CDR3: CASVLSGSGNEQFF; DNA: TGTGCTAGTGTCCTTAGCGGGAGTGGGAATGAGCAGTTCTTC
size: -; J: TRBJ2-1; D: TRBD1; V: TRBV24-1; CDR3: CATSEGQGAHNEQFF; DNA: TGTGCCACCAGTGAAGGACAGGGGGCCCACAATGAGCAGTTCTTC
size: -; J: TRBJ1-1; D: -; V: TRBV7-2; CDR3: CASSMGGALNTEAFF; DNA: TGTGCCAGCAGCATGGGAGGGGCTCTGAACACTGAAGCTTTCTTT
size: -; J: TRBJ2-7; D: -; V: TRBV30; CDR3: CAWDDGQNSYEQYF; DNA: TGTGCCTGGGACGACGGACAGAACTCCTACGAGCAGTACTTC
size: -; J: TRBJ2-7; D: TRBD2; V: TRBV28; CDR3: CASSTRGLAGGKWAYEQYF; DNA: TGTGCCAGCAGTACAAGGGGACTAGCGGGAGGTAAATGGGCCTACGAGCAGTACTTC
size: -; J: TRBJ2-7; D: -; V: TRBV5-5; CDR3: CASSLLRGSIYEQYF; DNA: TGTGCCAGCAGCCTGCTACGAGGATCCATCTACGAGCAGTACTTC
size: -; J: TRBJ1-4; D: TRBD1; V: TRBV7-6; CDR3: CASSPKGTGKEKLFF; DNA: TGTGCCAGCAGTCCTAAGGGGACAGGGAAGGAAAAACTGTTTTTT
size: -; J: TRBJ1-5; D: -; V: TRBV6-1; CDR3: CASSEPSYWHF; DNA: TGTGCCAGCAGTGAACCCTCCTATTGGCATTTT
size: -; J: TRBJ1-2; D: -; V: TRBV27; CDR3: CASSFIQGYGYTF; DNA: TGTGCCAGCAGTTTCATCCAGGGCTATGGCTACACCTTC
size: -; J: TRBJ2-7; D: TRBD1; V: TRBV5-1; CDR3: CASSSDGVGQGPYEQYF; DNA: TGCGCCAGCAGCTCAGATGGGGTTGGACAGGGACCCTACGAGCAGTACTTC
size: -; J: TRBJ2-7; D: TRBD2; V: TRBV10-2; CDR3: CASKTVGAGGPGYEQYF; DNA: TGCGCCAGCAAAACGGTAGGAGCGGGAGGGCCCGGCTACGAGCAGTACTTC
size: -; J: TRBJ1-4; D: -; V: TRBV5-1; CDR3: CASRTNPGDEKLFF; DNA: TGCGCCAGCAGAACCAACCCGGGGGATGAAAAACTGTTTTTT
size: few; J: TRBJ2-7; D: TRBD2; V: TRBV13; CDR3: CASSLQREIDEQYF; DNA: TGTGCCAGCAGTCTTCAGCGGGAGATCGACGAGCAGTACTTC
size: few; J: TRBJ2-7; D: TRBD2; V: TRBV18; CDR3: CASSPRLALGDEQYF; DNA: TGTGCCAGCTCACCACGACTAGCGTTAGGCGACGAGCAGTACTTC
size: -; J: TRBJ2-1; D: -; V: TRBV30; CDR3: CACHRVHNEQFF; DNA: TGTGCCTGCCACAGGGTGCACAATGAGCAGTTCTTC
size: -; J: TRBJ1-2; D: -; V: TRBV2; CDR3: CASIKSVNYGYTF; DNA: TGTGCCAGCATTAAGTCGGTCAACTATGGCTACACCTTC
size: -; J: TRBJ1-5; D: TRBD1; V: TRBV3-1/TRBV3-2; CDR3: CASSRDRGGQPQHF; DNA: TGTGCCAGCAGCCGGGACAGGGGTGGTCAGCCCCAGCATTTT
size: -; J: TRBJ2-1; D: TRBD2; V: TRBV6-6; CDR3: CASSLGTSGTNEQFF; DNA: TGTGCCAGCAGCCTTGGGACTAGCGGGACCAATGAGCAGTTCTTC
size: -; J: TRBJ2-7; D: TRBD2; V: TRBV30; CDR3: CAWSPGLAGPQYF; DNA: TGTGCCTGGAGTCCGGGACTAGCGGGCCCGCAGTACTTC
size: -; J: TRBJ2-6; D: -; V: TRBV19; CDR3: CASRARDSKGANVLTF; DNA: TGTGCCAGTAGGGCCCGAGACTCGAAGGGGGCCAACGTCCTGACTTTC
size: -; J: TRBJ2-2; D: TRBD2; V: TRBV19; CDR3: CASKRVAGEGTGELFF; DNA: TGTGCCAGTAAAAGGGTAGCGGGAGAGGGCACCGGGGAGCTGTTTTTT
size: -; J: TRBJ2-1; D: TRBD2; V: TRBV7-2; CDR3: CASSLAWSSGNDEQFF; DNA: TGTGCCAGCAGCTTAGCGTGGTCTAGCGGGAATGATGAGCAGTTCTTC
size: -; J: TRBJ1-2; D: -; V: TRBV5-1; CDR3: CASSLVQRGDYGYTF; DNA: TGCGCCAGCAGCTTGGTTCAGCGGGGTGACTATGGCTACACCTTC
size: once; J: TRBJ1-2; D: -; V: TRBV7-9; CDR3: CASSRRSGYGYTF; DNA: TGTGCCAGCAGCCGCCGGTCAGGGTATGGCTACACCTTC
size: -; J: TRBJ2-7; D: -; V: TRBV3-1/TRBV3-2; CDR3: CASSQVPGPSYEQYF; DNA: TGTGCCAGCAGCCAGGTCCCGGGTCCTTCCTACGAGCAGTACTTC
size: -; J: TRBJ1-4; D: -; V: TRBV19; CDR3: CASSTGQNNEKLFF; DNA: TGTGCCAGCAGTACAGGGCAGAATAATGAAAAACTGTTTTTT